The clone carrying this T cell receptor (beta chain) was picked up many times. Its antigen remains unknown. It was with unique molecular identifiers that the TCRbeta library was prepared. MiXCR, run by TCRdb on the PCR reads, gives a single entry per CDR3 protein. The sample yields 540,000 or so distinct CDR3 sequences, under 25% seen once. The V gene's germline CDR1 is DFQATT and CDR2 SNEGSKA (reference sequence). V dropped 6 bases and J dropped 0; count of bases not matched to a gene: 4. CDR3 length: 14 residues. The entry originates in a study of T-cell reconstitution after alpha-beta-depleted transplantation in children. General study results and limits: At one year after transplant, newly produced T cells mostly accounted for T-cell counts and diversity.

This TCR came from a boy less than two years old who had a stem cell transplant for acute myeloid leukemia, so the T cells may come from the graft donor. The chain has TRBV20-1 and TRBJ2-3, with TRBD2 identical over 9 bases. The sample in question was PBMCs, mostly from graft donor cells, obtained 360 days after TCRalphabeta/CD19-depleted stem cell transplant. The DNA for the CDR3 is TGCAGTGCCCCGCTAGCGGGGAGCACAGATACGCAGTATTTT. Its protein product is CSAPLAGSTDTQYF.